This T cell receptor beta chain was found in a study of cytomegalovirus exposure and HLA in healthy donors. Study findings and constraints: Differences between HLA loci emerged in a later analysis of TCR association rates, with DRB1 most and HLA-C fewest. Being productive about 87% or about 30% of the time was typical of most TCR beta V segments in an earlier analysis.

This clone was counted a single time. Its specificity is unknown. CDR1 SGHNT and CDR2 YYREEE come from the germline V gene (reference sequence). CDR3 length: 15 amino acids. Trimming cost V 1 base and J 0 bases, with 8 bases left between them. PCR amplification relied on 60 Vbeta primers (plus 13 Jbeta primers). This table comes from immunoSEQ multiplex PCR, and its TCRdb copy is limited to in-frame clones, with some not included. The repertoire holds around 170,000 clones, with over 70% as singletons. The chain links TRBV5-4 to TRBJ1-5; D not resolved. The sequenced sample was PBMCs. The clonotype was recovered from a man aged 45 to 65 in good health and CMV-seronegative. The CDR3 DNA reads TGTGCCAGCAGCTTGAAAGGAGATAGCAATCAGCCCCAGCATTTT. Translated, it gives CASSLKGDSNQPQHF.